These 21 T cell receptor beta chains were all obtained from the same sample, sequenced in a study of cytotoxic CD8 clonotypes in ibrutinib-treated CLL. Profiling relied on immunoSEQ multiplex PCR, and the TCRdb table lists in-frame clones only, not all of them. The data show under 200,000 clones, with under 90% seen just once and around 4.5% held by the top ten. The starting material was PBMCs, obtained after 24 months of ibrutinib treatment. The source of these receptors is a human donor with chronic lymphocytic leukemia.

The rearrangement links TRBV5-1 to TRBJ1-4; no clear D gene. With 2 bases removed from V and 0 bases from J, the gap between germline ends came to 8 bases. The CDR3 consists of 15 residues. Germline V gene sequence: CDR1 SGHRS, CDR2 YFSETQ. The CDR3 here is CASSLQIPTNEKLFF. The CDR3 coding sequence is TGCGCCAGCAGCTTACAGATTCCAACTAATGAAAAACTGTTTTTT.

The chain employs TRBV7-2 and TRBJ1-5; D gene ambiguous. CDR1 is SGHTA and CDR2 is FQGNSA in the germline V gene. Trimming took off 5 bases at V and 3 bases at J, with 11 bases between the two ends. The CDR3 runs to 14 residues. This CDR3 is CASSRSVVNQPQHF. The CDR3 DNA is TGTGCCAGCAGCCGGTCGGTAGTCAATCAGCCCCAGCATTTT.

The J gene is TRBJ1-1, the V gene TRBV18; TRBD1 matches 9 bases. CDR1 KGHSH and CDR2 LQKENI come from the germline V gene. This CDR3 has 15 amino acids. V trimming: 3 bases; J trimming: 4 bases; junction bases outside the gene matches: 6. CDR3 DNA sequence: TGTGCCAGCTCACCGGGACAGGGTTTTATCACTGAAGCTTTCTTT. This translates into CASSPGQGFITEAFF.

For the CDR3, the DNA is TGTGCCAGTAGTATGTGGACTAGCGGGAGAGGGGCTCGAGAGACCCAGTACTTC. It is translated as CASSMWTSGRGARETQYF. V is TRBV19 and J is TRBJ2-5; 13 bases are a match to TRBD2. This CDR3 is 18 amino acids long. Per germline, CDR1 LNHDA and CDR2 SQIVND (reference sequence). V was pared by 3 bases and J by 4 bases, with 11 bases of the junction left unmatched.

The genes are TRBV2 and TRBJ1-3; 9 bases line up with TRBD1. V was clipped by 3 bases and J by 3 bases; unmatched bases: 15. Germline V gives CDR1 SNHLY, CDR2 FYNNEI. This CDR3 is 19 amino acids long. The CDR3 protein is CASSELNMPGTGSGNTIYF. The CDR3, as DNA: TGTGCCAGCAGTGAGTTGAACATGCCCGGGACAGGGAGTGGAAACACCATATATTTT. The full variable domain, rest sourced from reference TRBV2 and TRBJ1-3, is EPEVTQTPSHQVTQMGQEVILRCVPISNHLYFYWYRQILGQKVEFLVSFYNNEISEKSEIFDDQFSVERPDGSNFTLKIRSTKLEDSAMYFCASSELNMPGTGSGNTIYFGEGSWLTVV.

This CDR3 is CASRLGRRHQPQHF. The CDR3 bases are TGTGCCAGTAGGCTCGGCAGGCGGCATCAGCCCCAGCATTTT. V and J are TRBV19 and TRBJ1-5, with D uncertain. This CDR3 has 14 amino acids. Germline CDR1 reads LNHDA; CDR2 reads SQIVND (reference sequence). V lost 6 bases, J lost 5 bases, and 14 bases lay in between.

The rearrangement links TRBV19 to TRBJ1-5; 10 bases are shared with TRBD1. Germline CDR1 LNHDA, CDR2 SQIVND (reference sequence). CDR3 length equals 15 residues. V dropped 3 bases and J dropped 2; count of bases not matched to a gene: 1. The CDR3, as DNA: TGTGCCAGTAGTATCGGACAGGGGGGCAATCAGCCCCAGCATTTT. It encodes CASSIGQGGNQPQHF.

V usage is TRBV19 and J usage is TRBJ2-2, with D unresolved. V gave up 6 bases and J gave up 5 bases, with 4 bases separating them. The CDR3 is 11 amino acids. Germline CDR1 LNHDA, CDR2 SQIVND (reference sequence). The CDR3 spells CASSRTGELFF. CDR3 nucleotides: TGTGCCAGTAGCCGTACCGGGGAGCTGTTTTTT.

The rearrangement joins TRBV4-1 to TRBJ1-2, with 9 bases lining up with TRBD1. The junction had 6 bases not matched to a gene; V was cut back by 3 bases and J by 4 bases. Germline CDR1 is MGHRA and CDR2 is YSYEKL. This CDR3 has 15 residues. CDR3 loop: CASSHRSDRGYGYTF. CDR3 coding DNA: TGCGCCAGCAGCCATAGATCGGACAGGGGCTATGGCTACACCTTC.

In its sample, this clone was seen a few times. CDR3 residues: CASSLGVFGGSSYNEQFF. The DNA of the CDR3 is TGTGCCAGCAGCTTGGGGGTTTTCGGCGGGAGCTCCTACAATGAGCAGTTCTTC. The J gene is TRBJ2-1, the V gene TRBV5-6; 7 bases align to TRBD2. V was clipped by 0 bases and J by 0 bases; unmatched bases: 9. The CDR3 has 18 amino acids. Germline lookup yields CDR1 SGHDT and CDR2 YYEEEE.

The chain couples TRBV19 to TRBJ1-5; no reliable D call. In germline, CDR1 is LNHDA, CDR2 SQIVND (reference sequence). Trimming left V 7 bases short and J 0 bases short, with 28 bases between. This CDR3 is 20 amino acids long. CDR3 protein: CASMAERGAGGGNSNQPQHF. CDR3 nucleotides: TGTGCCAGTATGGCCGAGAGAGGAGCAGGTGGAGGGAATAGCAATCAGCCCCAGCATTTT.

As DNA, the CDR3 is TGCGCCAGCAGCCACCAACAGGGATCACCCCTCCACTTT. Translating it yields CASSHQQGSPLHF. The chain is built from TRBV4-3 and TRBJ1-6; D is possibly TRBD1 (6 bases). Germline loops: CDR1 LGHNA, CDR2 YSLEER. The CDR3 is made up of 13 amino acids. V lost 3 bases, J lost 10 bases, and 10 bases lay in between.

This clone was picked up one time. V gene TRBV30 combines with J gene TRBJ2-1; D is uncertain. Per germline, CDR1 GTSNPN and CDR2 SVGIG (reference sequence). Trimming stripped 3 bases from V and 3 bases from J, with 15 bases between. This CDR3 is 15 amino acids long. CDR3 in amino acids: CAWRVLPSGYNEQFF. CDR3 nucleotides: TGTGCCTGGAGGGTACTCCCCTCGGGCTACAATGAGCAGTTCTTC. Looking up the rest from reference TRBV30 and TRBJ2-1 gives the full variable domain: SQTIHQWPATLVQPVGSPLSLECTVEGTSNPNLYWYRQAAGRGLQLLFYSVGIGQISSEVPQNLSASRPQDRQFILSSKKLLLSDSGFYLCAWRVLPSGYNEQFFGPGTRLTVL.

The chain has TRBV5-4 and TRBJ2-3, with D hard to call. Germline V gene sequence: CDR1 SGHNT, CDR2 YYREEE (reference sequence). V lost 4 bases and J 5 bases, leaving 11 bases between the germline ends. CDR3 size: 13 residues. The CDR3 region has the DNA TGTGCCAGCAGCCCCCGGATGGGAGATACGCAGTATTTT. This codes for CASSPRMGDTQYF.

Of note for this clone: One end of the junction is discordant with germline, which a read error may explain. V usage is TRBV30 and J usage is TRBJ1-2, with 11 bases identical to TRBD1. CDR3 length: 13 amino acids. CDR1 and CDR2 from the germline V gene are GTSNPN and SVGIG (reference sequence). In DNA, the CDR3 is TGTGCCTGGAGTCACCATGGGGACAGGGGGTCTAAGTTC. Amino acids: CAWSHHGDRGSKF. Supplemented by reference TRBV30 and TRBJ1-2, the full variable domain reads SQTIHQWPATLVQPVGSPLSLECTVEGTSNPNLYWYRQAAGRGLQLLFYSVGIGQISSEVPQNLSASRPQDRQFILSSKKLLLSDSGFYLCAWSHHGDRGSKFGSGTRLTVV.

This chain connects TRBV18 to TRBJ2-2, with 7 bases identical to TRBD1. J lost 3 bases, V lost 2 bases, and 3 bases had no gene match. This CDR3 has 15 residues. Looked up from germline, CDR1 is KGHSH and CDR2 is LQKENI. CDR3 in DNA: TGTGCCAGCTCACCAATAACAGGGGACACCGGGGAGCTGTTTTTT. Residues: CASSPITGDTGELFF.

The CDR3 here is CASRGTDFFDTNYGYTF. As DNA, the CDR3 is TGTGCCAGCAGAGGGACAGACTTCTTCGATACCAACTATGGCTACACCTTC. The chain has TRBV27 and TRBJ1-2, with 7 bases aligning to TRBD1. The CDR3 consists of 17 residues. The germline V gene has CDR1 MNHEY and CDR2 SMNVEV (reference sequence). The V segment lost 6 bases and the J segment 2 bases; nucleotides outside the gene matches: 15.

This clone was counted ten times or more. The J gene is TRBJ2-7, the V gene TRBV28; D uncertain. This CDR3 is 13 amino acids long. Trimming removed 6 bases from V and 0 bases from J, with 9 bases in between. Germline lookup yields CDR1 MDHEN and CDR2 SYDVKM. The CDR3 region is CASRLESSYEQYF. The CDR3 nucleotides read TGTGCCAGCAGGCTCGAGAGCTCCTACGAGCAGTACTTC.

This clone was seen only once. The chain uses TRBV5-1 and TRBJ1-4; 7 bases fit TRBD1. Germline assignment: CDR1 SGHRS and CDR2 YFSETQ. The CDR3 is 15 residues long. V was pared by 4 bases and J by 7 bases, with 10 bases of the junction left unmatched. The CDR3: CASSGRTGQREKLFF. The CDR3 DNA reads as TGCGCCAGCAGCGGCAGGACAGGTCAACGTGAAAAACTGTTTTTT.

The chain employs TRBV5-6 and TRBJ1-2; D gene ambiguous. There are 15 residues in the CDR3. Germline V gene sequence: CDR1 SGHDT, CDR2 YYEEEE. V was cut by 0 bases and J by 8 bases, with 17 bases left in between. The CDR3 DNA reads as TGTGCCAGCAGCTTGGAGGGTTTTTGGGGAGGCGGCTACACCTTC. Translating it yields CASSLEGFWGGGYTF.

This clone was seen a single time. This chain links TRBV27 with TRBJ2-7; 7 nucleotides match TRBD1. The V gene's germline CDR1 is MNHEY and CDR2 SMNVEV (reference sequence). The CDR3 length is 14 residues. The J segment lost 3 bases and the V segment lost 5 bases, leaving 7 bases of the junction unmatched. The DNA of the CDR3 is TGTGCCAGCAGTCCAAGGGGGCCCATCTACGAGCAGTACTTC. This translates into CASSPRGPIYEQYF.